The T cell receptor (beta chain) described here comes from a study of identical twins. Study-wide findings and caveats: Invariant MAIT and iNKT cells are populations that could partly confound zero-insertion analyses.

cDNA molecules carried unique molecular identifiers, and template switching added a universal primer site. TCRdb passed the 5' RACE reads through MiXCR, listing each CDR3 protein once. The sample shows just under 650,000 distinct CDR3 sequences, under 8.5% of them seen only once. This clonotype was found a few times. Antigen specificity is unknown. Germline CDR1 SEHNR, CDR2 FQNEAQ (reference sequence). The CDR3 has 15 residues. After removal of 1 base from V and 4 bases from J, the junction contained 2 bases not matched to a gene. The same data also contributed to another study, on yellow fever vaccine responses in identical twins.

This TCR was sampled from a young woman in good health. The sequencing sample was made of PBMCs. The chain recombines TRBV7-9 with TRBJ2-1; 9 bases map to TRBD1. The CDR3 spells CASSLVDRGYNEQFF. CDR3 nucleotides: TGTGCCAGCAGCTTAGTAGACAGGGGGTACAATGAGCAGTTCTTC. Looking up the rest from reference TRBV7-9 and TRBJ2-1 gives the full variable domain: DTGVSQNPRHKITKRGQNVTFRCDPISEHNRLYWYRQTLGQGPEFLTYFQNEAQLEKSRLLSDRFSAERPKGSFSTLEIQRTEQGDSAMYLCASSLVDRGYNEQFFGPGTRLTVL.